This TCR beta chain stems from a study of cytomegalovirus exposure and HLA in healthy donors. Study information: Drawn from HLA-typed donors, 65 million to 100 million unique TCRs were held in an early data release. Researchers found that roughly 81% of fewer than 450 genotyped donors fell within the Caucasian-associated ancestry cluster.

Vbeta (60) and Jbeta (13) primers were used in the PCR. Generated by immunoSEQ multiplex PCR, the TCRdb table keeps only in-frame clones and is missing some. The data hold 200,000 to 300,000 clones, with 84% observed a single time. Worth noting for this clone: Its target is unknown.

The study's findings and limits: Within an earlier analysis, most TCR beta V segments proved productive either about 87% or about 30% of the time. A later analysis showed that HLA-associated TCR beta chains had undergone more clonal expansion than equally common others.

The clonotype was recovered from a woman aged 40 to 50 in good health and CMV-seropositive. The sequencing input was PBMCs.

This chain's CDR3 is CAGLAGVNTGELFF. The CDR3 DNA sequence: TGTGCCGGACTAGCGGGAGTGAACACCGGGGAGCTGTTTTTT. The genes are TRBV30 and TRBJ2-2; 13 positions agree with TRBD2. Germline V CDR1 and CDR2: GTSNPN, SVGIG (reference sequence). The length of the CDR3 is 14 residues. V lost 8 bases and J lost 1; bases outside the gene matches: 1.